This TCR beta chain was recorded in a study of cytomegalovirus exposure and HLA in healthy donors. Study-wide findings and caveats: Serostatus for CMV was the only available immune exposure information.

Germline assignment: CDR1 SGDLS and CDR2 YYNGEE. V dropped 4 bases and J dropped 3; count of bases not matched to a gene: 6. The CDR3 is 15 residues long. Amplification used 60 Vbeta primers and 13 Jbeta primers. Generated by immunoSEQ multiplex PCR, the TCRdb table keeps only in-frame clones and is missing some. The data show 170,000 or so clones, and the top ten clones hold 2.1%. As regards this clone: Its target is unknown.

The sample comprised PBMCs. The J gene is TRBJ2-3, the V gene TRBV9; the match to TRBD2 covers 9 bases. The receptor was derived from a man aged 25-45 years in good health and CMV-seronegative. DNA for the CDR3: TGTGCCAGCAGCCCCAGCGGGAGGAGGACAGATACGCAGTATTTT. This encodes CASSPSGRRTDTQYF.